The source of this T cell receptor beta chain is a study of control samples from healthy donors and cancer patients. The germline V gene has CDR1 MNHEY and CDR2 SVGAGI. Trimming removed 3 bases from V and 6 bases from J; junction bases left unmatched: 11. The CDR3 sequence is 16 residues long. The table came from immunoSEQ multiplex PCR; TCRdb's copy has only in-frame clones and leaves some out. The table includes 100,000 to 150,000 clones, roughly 84% detected once. The receptor comes from a man in his forties or fifties in good health. The sequencing sample was made of blood. The chain recombines TRBV6-5 with TRBJ2-1, with 7 bases lining up with TRBD2. CDR3 amino acids: CASSYDRAGRFNEQFF. The CDR3 DNA sequence: TGTGCCAGCAGTTATGATCGAGCGGGGCGTTTCAATGAGCAGTTCTTC.